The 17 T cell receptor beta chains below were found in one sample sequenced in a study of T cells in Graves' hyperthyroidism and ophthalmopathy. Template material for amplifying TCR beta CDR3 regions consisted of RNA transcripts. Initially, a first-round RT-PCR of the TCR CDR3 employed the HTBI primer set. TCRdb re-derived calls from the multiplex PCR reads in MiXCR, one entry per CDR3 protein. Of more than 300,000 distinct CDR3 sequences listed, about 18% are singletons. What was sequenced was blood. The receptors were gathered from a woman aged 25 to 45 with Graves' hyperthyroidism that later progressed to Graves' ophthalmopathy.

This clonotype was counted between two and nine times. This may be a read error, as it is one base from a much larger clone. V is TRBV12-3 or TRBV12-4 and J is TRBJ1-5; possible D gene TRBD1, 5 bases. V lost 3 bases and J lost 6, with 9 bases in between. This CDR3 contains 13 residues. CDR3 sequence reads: CASSLGGTQPQHF. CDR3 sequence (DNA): TGTGCCAGCAGTTTGGGGGGGACTCAGCCCCAGCATTTT.

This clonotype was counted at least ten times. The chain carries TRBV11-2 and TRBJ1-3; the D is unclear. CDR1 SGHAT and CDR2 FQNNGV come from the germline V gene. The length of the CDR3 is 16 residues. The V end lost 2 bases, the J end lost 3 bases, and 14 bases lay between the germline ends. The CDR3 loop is CASSLLPLGIGNTIYF. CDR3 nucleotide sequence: TGTGCCAGCAGCTTACTCCCGTTGGGTATTGGAAACACCATATATTTT.

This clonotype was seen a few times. The CDR3 spells CASSKQPPTGSGNTIYF. The CDR3 DNA sequence: TGTGCCAGCAGTAAACAACCCCCGACAGGGTCCGGAAACACCATATATTTT. The rearrangement uses TRBV6-1 and TRBJ1-3; 7 bases fit TRBD1. Trimming cost V 5 bases and J 4 bases; bases outside gene matches: 14. Germline assignment: CDR1 MNHNS and CDR2 SASEGT. This CDR3 spans 17 amino acids.

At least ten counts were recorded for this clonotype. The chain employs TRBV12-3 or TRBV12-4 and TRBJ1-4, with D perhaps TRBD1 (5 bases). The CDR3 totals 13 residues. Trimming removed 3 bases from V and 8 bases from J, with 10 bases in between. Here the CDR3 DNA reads TGTGCCAGCAGTTTTGGGACGCGAGAAAAACTGTTTTTT. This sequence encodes CASSFGTREKLFF.

The CDR3 nucleotides read TGTGCCATCAGCCCCGGGACAGAATATGGCTACACCTTC. Translated, it gives CAISPGTEYGYTF. The chain couples TRBV10-3 to TRBJ1-2, with 7 bases fitting TRBD1. The V gene end was trimmed by 6 bases and the J gene end by 5 bases; junction bases not matched to a gene: 6. The CDR3 runs 13 residues. CDR1 and CDR2 from the germline V gene are ENHRY and SYGVKD.

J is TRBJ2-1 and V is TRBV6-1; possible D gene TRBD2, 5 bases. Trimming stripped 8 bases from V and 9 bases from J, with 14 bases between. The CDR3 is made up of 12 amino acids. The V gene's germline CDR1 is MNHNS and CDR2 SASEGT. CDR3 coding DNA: TGTGCCAGCCTCGACTTCCGGGGTGAGCAGTTCTTC. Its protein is CASLDFRGEQFF.

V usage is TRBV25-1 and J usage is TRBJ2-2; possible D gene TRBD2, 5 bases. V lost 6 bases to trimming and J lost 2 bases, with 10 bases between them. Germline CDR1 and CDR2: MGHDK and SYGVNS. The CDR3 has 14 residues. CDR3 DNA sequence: TGTGCCAGCAGGCAGGCGGGTAACACCGGGGAGCTGTTTTTT. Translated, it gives CASRQAGNTGELFF.

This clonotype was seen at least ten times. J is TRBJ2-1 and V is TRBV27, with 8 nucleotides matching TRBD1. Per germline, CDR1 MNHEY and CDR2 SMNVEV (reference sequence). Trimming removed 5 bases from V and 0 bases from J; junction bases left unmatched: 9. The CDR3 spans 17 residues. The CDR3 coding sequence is TGTGCCAGCAGTGGGGAAACAGGGGGGTTCTCCTACAATGAGCAGTTCTTC. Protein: CASSGETGGFSYNEQFF.

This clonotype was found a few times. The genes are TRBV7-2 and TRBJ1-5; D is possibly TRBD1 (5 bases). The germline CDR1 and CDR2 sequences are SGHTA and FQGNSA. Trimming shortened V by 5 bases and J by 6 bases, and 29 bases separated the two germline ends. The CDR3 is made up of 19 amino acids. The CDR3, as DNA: TGTGCCAGCAGCCCTGGATTGGGACTCGGGAATAAAATCGGTCAGCCCCAGCATTTT. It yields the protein CASSPGLGLGNKIGQPQHF.

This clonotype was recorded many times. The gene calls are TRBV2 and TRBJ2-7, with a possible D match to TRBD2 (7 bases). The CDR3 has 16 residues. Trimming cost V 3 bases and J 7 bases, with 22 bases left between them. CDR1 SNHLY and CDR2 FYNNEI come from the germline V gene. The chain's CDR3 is CASSDKAGGPTGEQYF. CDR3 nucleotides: TGTGCCAGCAGTGATAAGGCCGGGGGGCCAACGGGAGAGCAGTACTTC.

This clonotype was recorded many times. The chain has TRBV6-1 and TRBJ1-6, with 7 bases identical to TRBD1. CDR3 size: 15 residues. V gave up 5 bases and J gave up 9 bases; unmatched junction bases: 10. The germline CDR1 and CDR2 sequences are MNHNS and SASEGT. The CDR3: CASSYTGTDGSPLHF. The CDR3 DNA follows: TGTGCCAGCAGTTATACCGGGACAGACGGTTCACCCCTCCACTTT.

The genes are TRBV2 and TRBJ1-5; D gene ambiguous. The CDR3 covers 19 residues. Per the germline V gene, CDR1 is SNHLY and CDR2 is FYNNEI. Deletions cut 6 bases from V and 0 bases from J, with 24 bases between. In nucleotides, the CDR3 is TGTGCCAGCAGCTTCTTCCCGGTGGGGATCCAATATAGCAATCAGCCCCAGCATTTT. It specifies CASSFFPVGIQYSNQPQHF.

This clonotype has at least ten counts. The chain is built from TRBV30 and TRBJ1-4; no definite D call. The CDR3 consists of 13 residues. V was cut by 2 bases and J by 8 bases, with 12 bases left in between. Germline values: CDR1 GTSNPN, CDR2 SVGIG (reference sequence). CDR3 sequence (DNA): TGTGCCTGGAGTAGGGCCGAAAGGGAAAAACTGTTTTTT. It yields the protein CAWSRAEREKLFF.

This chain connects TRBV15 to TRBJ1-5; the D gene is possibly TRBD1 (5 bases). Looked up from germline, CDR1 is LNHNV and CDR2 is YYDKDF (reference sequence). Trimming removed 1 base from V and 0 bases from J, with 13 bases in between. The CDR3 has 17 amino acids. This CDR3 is CATSRGQNDLSNQPQHF. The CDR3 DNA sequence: TGTGCCACCAGCAGAGGACAGAATGACCTTAGCAATCAGCCCCAGCATTTT. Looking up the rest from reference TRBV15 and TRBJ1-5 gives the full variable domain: DAMVIQNPRYQVTQFGKPVTLSCSQTLNHNVMYWYQQKSSQAPKLLFHYYDKDFNNEADTPDNFQSRRPNTSFCFLDIRSPGLGDTAMYLCATSRGQNDLSNQPQHFGDGTRLSIL.

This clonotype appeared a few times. The CDR3 DNA reads TGTGCCAGTAGTATAGACAATGAGCAGTTCTTC. Protein product: CASSIDNEQFF. V gene TRBV19 combines with J gene TRBJ2-1; D is unresolved. The CDR3 contains 11 residues. Germline CDR1 reads LNHDA; CDR2 reads SQIVND (reference sequence). Trimming stripped 0 bases from V and 6 bases from J, with 0 bases between.

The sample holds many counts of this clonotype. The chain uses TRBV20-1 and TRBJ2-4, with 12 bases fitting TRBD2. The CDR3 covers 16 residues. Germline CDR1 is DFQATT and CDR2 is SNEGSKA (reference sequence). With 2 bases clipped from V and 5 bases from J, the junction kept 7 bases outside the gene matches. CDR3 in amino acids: CSARPLAGGPENIQYF. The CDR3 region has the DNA TGCAGTGCTAGACCCCTAGCGGGAGGGCCGGAAAACATTCAGTACTTC.

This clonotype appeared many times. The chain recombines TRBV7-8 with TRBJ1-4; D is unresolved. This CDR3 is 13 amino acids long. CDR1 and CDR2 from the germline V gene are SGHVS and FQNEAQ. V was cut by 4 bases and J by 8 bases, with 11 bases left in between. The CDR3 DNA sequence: TGTGCCAGCAGCTCAGCCCTCGGAGAAAAACTGTTTTTT. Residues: CASSSALGEKLFF.